This paragraph reports one T cell receptor beta chain. The antigen is not known. This specimen comes from a study of T cell responses to AZD1222 COVID-19 vaccine. Study overall: Pooled together were second doses at about 4 or about 12 weeks. Study-level points and caveats: Most donors were white British and more were female, and clonal diversity was possibly underestimated.

The CDR3 contains 13 residues. V gave up 3 bases and J gave up 7 bases, with 7 bases separating them. Measured with immunoSEQ multiplex PCR; TCRdb has only the in-frame clones, and not every one. The table lists 120,000 or so clones, 85% to 95% of them singletons. The rearrangement joins TRBV12-3 or TRBV12-4 to TRBJ1-6; D call uncertain. The source is an adult in good health. The sample in question was peripheral blood, obtained on day 0 of AZD1222 vaccination. The CDR3: CASSFRANSPLHF. The DNA for the CDR3 is TGTGCCAGCAGTTTTAGAGCGAATTCACCCCTCCACTTT.